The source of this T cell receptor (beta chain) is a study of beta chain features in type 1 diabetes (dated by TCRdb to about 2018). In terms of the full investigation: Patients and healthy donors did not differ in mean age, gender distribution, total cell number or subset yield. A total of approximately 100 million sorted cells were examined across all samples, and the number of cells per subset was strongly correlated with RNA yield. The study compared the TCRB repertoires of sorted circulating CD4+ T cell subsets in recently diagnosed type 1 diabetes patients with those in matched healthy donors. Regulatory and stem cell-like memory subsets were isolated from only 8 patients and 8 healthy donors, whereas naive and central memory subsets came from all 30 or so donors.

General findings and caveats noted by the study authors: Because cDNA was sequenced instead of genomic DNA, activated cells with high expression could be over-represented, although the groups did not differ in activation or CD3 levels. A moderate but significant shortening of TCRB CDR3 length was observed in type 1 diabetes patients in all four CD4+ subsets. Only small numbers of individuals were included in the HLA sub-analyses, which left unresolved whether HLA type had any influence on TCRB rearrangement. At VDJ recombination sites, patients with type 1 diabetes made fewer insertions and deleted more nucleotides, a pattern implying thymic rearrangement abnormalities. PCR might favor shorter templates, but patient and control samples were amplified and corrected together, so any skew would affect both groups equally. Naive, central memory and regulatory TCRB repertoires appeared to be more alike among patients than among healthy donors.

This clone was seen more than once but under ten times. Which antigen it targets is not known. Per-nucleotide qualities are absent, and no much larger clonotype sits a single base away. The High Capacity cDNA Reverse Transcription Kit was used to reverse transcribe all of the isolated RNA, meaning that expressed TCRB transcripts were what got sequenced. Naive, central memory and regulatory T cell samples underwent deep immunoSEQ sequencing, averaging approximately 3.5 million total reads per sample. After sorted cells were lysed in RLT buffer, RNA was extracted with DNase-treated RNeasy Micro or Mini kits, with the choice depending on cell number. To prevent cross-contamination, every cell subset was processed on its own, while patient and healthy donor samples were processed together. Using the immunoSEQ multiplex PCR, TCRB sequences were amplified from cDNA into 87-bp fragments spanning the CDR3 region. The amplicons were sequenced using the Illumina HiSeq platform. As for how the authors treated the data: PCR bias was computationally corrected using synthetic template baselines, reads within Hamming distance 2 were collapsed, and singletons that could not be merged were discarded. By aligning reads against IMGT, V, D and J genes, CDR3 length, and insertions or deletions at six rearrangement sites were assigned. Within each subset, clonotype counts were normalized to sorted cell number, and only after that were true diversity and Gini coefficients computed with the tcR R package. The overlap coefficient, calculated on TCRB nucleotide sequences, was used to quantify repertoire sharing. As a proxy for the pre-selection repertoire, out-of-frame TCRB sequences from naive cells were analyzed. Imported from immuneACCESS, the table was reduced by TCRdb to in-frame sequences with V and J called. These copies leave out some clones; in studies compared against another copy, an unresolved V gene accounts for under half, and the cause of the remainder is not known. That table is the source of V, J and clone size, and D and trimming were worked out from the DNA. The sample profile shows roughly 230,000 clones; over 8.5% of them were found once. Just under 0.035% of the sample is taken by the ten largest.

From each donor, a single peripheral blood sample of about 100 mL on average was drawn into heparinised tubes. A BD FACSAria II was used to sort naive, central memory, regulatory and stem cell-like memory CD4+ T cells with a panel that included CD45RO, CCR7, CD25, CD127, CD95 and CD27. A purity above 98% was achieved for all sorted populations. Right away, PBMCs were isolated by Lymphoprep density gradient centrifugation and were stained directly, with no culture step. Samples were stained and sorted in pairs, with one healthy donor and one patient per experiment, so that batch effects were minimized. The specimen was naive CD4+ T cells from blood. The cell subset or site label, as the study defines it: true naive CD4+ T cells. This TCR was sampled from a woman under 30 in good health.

The DNA reads as follows: TGTGCCAGCAGCTTAACAGGGATCCCCTACAATGAGCAGTTCTTC. Translated, it gives CASSLTGIPYNEQFF. This chain joins TRBV9 to TRBJ2-1; perhaps TRBD1 is the D gene, with 6 bases matching. V is reduced by 4 bases and J by 2 bases, leaving a spacing of 13 bases between them. Spanning cysteine to phenylalanine, the CDR3 consists of 15 amino acids. The read is trimmed to its CDR3 DNA, 45 bases read in frame from base 1. The CDR1 and CDR2 encoded by the germline V gene are SGDLS and YYNGEE.